This is a list of T cell receptor beta chains from one sample in a study of response to subunit inactivated influenza vaccine. TCRdb independently ran MiXCR on the RT-PCR reads; one entry per CDR3 protein. The table lists hundreds of thousands of distinct CDR3 sequences, around 14% of them singletons. The sequences come from PBMCs from blood, collected approximately 13 days after vaccination. The origin of the receptors is a man in his forties or fifties who received an inactivated influenza vaccine. CDR3s include the opening cysteine and the closing phenylalanine or tryptophan. The order of the fields is J gene, V gene, clone size, CDR3 protein. For some rows the clone size is stated as once, few or many, or as a class when expanded; others skip it.

TRBJ2-4 TRBV6-5 . CASSYSGSTFKNIQYF
TRBJ2-7 TRBV7-2 few CASSSPRVYEQYF
TRBJ2-2 TRBV7-9 many CASSPGPGATGGELFF
TRBJ2-2 TRBV20-1 few CSARAGTPSPNTGELFF
TRBJ2-6 TRBV29-1 . CSVQGTGANILTF
TRBJ2-5 TRBV12-3/TRBV12-4 . CASTVGVLETQYF
TRBJ2-2 TRBV28 many CASSLGRHGELFF
TRBJ2-1 TRBV10-2 . CASSESWGRDEQFF
TRBJ2-7 TRBV11-3 few CASSLLPRDYSYEQYF
TRBJ2-2 TRBV19 few CASSRTSGHTGELFF
TRBJ1-1 TRBV7-9 . CAGSPGTGGLMNTEAFF
TRBJ1-1 TRBV15 many CATSRDPGVTEAFF
TRBJ2-1 TRBV7-2 few CASSAGGLVDEQFF
TRBJ2-1 TRBV12-3/TRBV12-4 . CASSLGTPPVNEQFF
TRBJ2-5 TRBV4-2 . CASSQRTSGPLQETQYF
TRBJ1-6 TRBV12-3/TRBV12-4 . CASSLALSSYNSPLHF
TRBJ2-6 TRBV27 . CASSLSWVSGANVLTF
TRBJ1-1 TRBV18 few CASSQRYRGATTHNTEAFF
TRBJ2-7 TRBV5-1 few CASSLSGGPSEQYF
TRBJ2-1 TRBV10-3 . CAIGGLDFGGRFGYNEQFF
TRBJ1-4 TRBV29-1 many CSVQGSTNEKLFF
TRBJ2-7 TRBV5-5 . CASSLEFRGYEQYF
TRBJ2-3 TRBV20-1 . CSAPPSGADTQYF
TRBJ1-5 TRBV20-1 few CSAIMGDNQPQHF
TRBJ2-5 TRBV2 few CASSGRRTSTETQYF